This TCR beta chain was found in a study of blood T cell repertoires in COVID-19. About the research overall: COVID-19 samples, acute and convalescent, were from the United States, Italy and Spain. From T cells, B-cell-depleted T cells, or PBMCs came the material, which was cDNA or gDNA.

V shed 6 bases and J 4 bases; nucleotides not matched to a gene: 6. CDR3 length equals 14 residues. Germline V lookup: CDR1 MDHEN, CDR2 SYDVKM. Per the authors' pipeline: Amplification of reference gene primers was used by the study to estimate nucleated cell counts. Only in-frame clones appear in the TCRdb table, and some are missing; sequencing was by immunoSEQ multiplex PCR. V and J calls and clone size are those listed in that table; D and trimming were worked out from the DNA. The table lists fewer than 85,000 clones, about 86% of them singletons. The TCR was taken from a woman aged 55-75 years with acute or convalescent COVID-19. Source material: peripheral blood. The chain carries TRBV28 and TRBJ1-5, with 7 bases that match TRBD1. CDR3 DNA: TGTGCCAGCAGACCCGGGACAGAGAATCAGCCCCAGCATTTT. Its protein product is CASRPGTENQPQHF.